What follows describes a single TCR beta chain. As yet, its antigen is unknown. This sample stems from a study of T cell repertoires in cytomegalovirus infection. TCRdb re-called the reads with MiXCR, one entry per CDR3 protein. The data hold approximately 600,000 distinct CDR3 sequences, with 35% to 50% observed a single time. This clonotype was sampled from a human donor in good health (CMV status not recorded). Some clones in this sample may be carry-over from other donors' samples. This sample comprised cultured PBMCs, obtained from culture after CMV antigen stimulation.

CDR3 in amino acids: CASSPQWTSGYNEQFF. In DNA form, the CDR3 reads TGTGCCAGCAGCCCACAATGGACTAGCGGCTACAATGAGCAGTTCTTC. The chain carries TRBV7-2 and TRBJ2-1, with 10 positions matching TRBD2. V shed 5 bases and J 3 bases; nucleotides not matched to a gene: 7. This CDR3 contains 16 residues. Germline V gene data show CDR1 as SGHTA and CDR2 as FQGNSA.